This is a list of T cell receptor beta chains from one sample in a study of long-term antiretroviral therapy in people with HIV. The data were produced by immunoSEQ multiplex PCR, yet TCRdb's version contains in-frame clones alone and is incomplete. In the table there are 20,000 to 25,000 clones, about 82% of which are singletons. Sequencing was performed on unsorted PBMCs, taken 4 years after starting antiretroviral therapy. These receptors were collected from a young man with HIV. Each CDR3 is given with its conserved first and last residue. D genes are given only for firm matches. Clone size is given for some rows only: seen once, a few or many times, or a class if the clone is expanded.

cdr3_nt: TGTGCCTGGAGTGTTCGGCTAGCGGGGATGTCCTACGAGCAGTACTTC
cdr3_aa: CAWSVRLAGMSYEQYF
j_call: TRBJ2-7
clone_size: NA
d_call: TRBD2
v_call: TRBV30

cdr3_nt: TGTGCCAGCAGTTTACTGGGGGACAGGGGGAGAACCGGGGAGCTGTTTTTT
cdr3_aa: CASSLLGDRGRTGELFF
j_call: TRBJ2-2
clone_size: NA
d_call: TRBD1
v_call: TRBV27

cdr3_nt: TGTGCCTGGAGTGTTGTTGGTGATCAGCCCCAGCATTTT
cdr3_aa: CAWSVVGDQPQHF
j_call: TRBJ1-5
clone_size: once
d_call: NA
v_call: TRBV30

cdr3_nt: TGCGCCAGCAGCTCGGACAGGGCTCCCTACGAGCAGTACTTC
cdr3_aa: CASSSDRAPYEQYF
j_call: TRBJ2-7
clone_size: NA
d_call: TRBD1
v_call: TRBV5-1

cdr3_nt: TGCGCCAGCAGTGAGAGGGTTTTCGCAACTAATGAAAAACTGTTTTTT
cdr3_aa: CASSERVFATNEKLFF
j_call: TRBJ1-4
clone_size: few
d_call: NA
v_call: TRBV10-2

cdr3_nt: TGTGCCAGCAGTCCCGACAGGGGGCTCGAGACCCAGTACTTC
cdr3_aa: CASSPDRGLETQYF
j_call: TRBJ2-5
clone_size: NA
d_call: TRBD1
v_call: TRBV4-2

cdr3_nt: TGTGCCAGCACCAGGGAAAGCTCCTACAATGAGCAGTTCTTC
cdr3_aa: CASTRESSYNEQFF
j_call: TRBJ2-1
clone_size: NA
d_call: NA
v_call: TRBV28

cdr3_nt: TGTGCCAGCTGGAGGGATCCATACGAGCAGTACTTC
cdr3_aa: CASWRDPYEQYF
j_call: TRBJ2-7
clone_size: once
d_call: NA
v_call: TRBV2

cdr3_nt: TGCAGCGTTGAAGATAAGGGACAGGGGACTGAAGCTTTCTTT
cdr3_aa: CSVEDKGQGTEAFF
j_call: TRBJ1-1
clone_size: once
d_call: TRBD1
v_call: TRBV29-1

cdr3_nt: TGTGCCAGCAGCTTGGGATTCGGATACAATGAGCAGTTCTTC
cdr3_aa: CASSLGFGYNEQFF
j_call: TRBJ2-1
clone_size: NA
d_call: NA
v_call: TRBV5-6

cdr3_nt: TGTGCCAGCAGTCCAAACACTGAAGCTTTCTTT
cdr3_aa: CASSPNTEAFF
j_call: TRBJ1-1
clone_size: NA
d_call: NA
v_call: TRBV28

cdr3_nt: TGTGCCTGGGGGGACGGCTCTGGAAACACCATATATTTT
cdr3_aa: CAWGDGSGNTIYF
j_call: TRBJ1-3
clone_size: NA
d_call: NA
v_call: TRBV30

cdr3_nt: TGTGCCAGCAGCGTAGGCCCCGGACCCCAAGAGACCCAGTACTTC
cdr3_aa: CASSVGPGPQETQYF
j_call: TRBJ2-5
clone_size: NA
d_call: NA
v_call: TRBV9

cdr3_nt: TGCGCCAGCAGGGACAGGGGGCTTACCGGGGAGCTGTTTTTT
cdr3_aa: CASRDRGLTGELFF
j_call: TRBJ2-2
clone_size: NA
d_call: TRBD1
v_call: TRBV10-2

cdr3_nt: TGTGCCAGCATCTTAGCGGGGGGGAGGGAGACCCAGTACTTC
cdr3_aa: CASILAGGRETQYF
j_call: TRBJ2-5
clone_size: NA
d_call: TRBD2
v_call: TRBV6-5